This entry describes one T cell receptor beta chain. This clonotype was found a few times. Its cognate antigen has yet to be identified. There are no base qualities to consult, and no much larger clone falls within one base. These data originate in a study of T cells after yellow fever vaccination (dated by TCRdb to between 2018 and 2021). At the level of the whole study: The SMART-Seq v4 Ultra Low Input RNA kit was used to prepare libraries from fractions with low cell numbers. Two healthy male donors, one aged 18 to 30 and one aged 30 to 40 years, made up the cohort. Blood was drawn at multiple timepoints before and after primary and secondary immunization, with bulk PBMC replicates and cell subsets isolated. To track T-cell clones before and after primary and booster YFV17D yellow fever vaccination, bulk TCR alpha and beta repertoires were sequenced longitudinally.

The sample's treatment or condition label, in plain terms: live attenuated yellow fever vaccine strain. At each blood-draw timepoint, two biological replicates of bulk PBMCs were collected. PBMCs were isolated from peripheral blood using a standard Ficoll-Paque protocol. TriZol was used to extract RNA from bulk PBMCs, CD4 and CD8 fractions, and dextramer-positive and dextramer-negative fractions. The paper's findings and limits, for the study overall: Because the study included only a couple of donors, the extent to which the findings can be generalized is limited. Compared with the primary T-cell response, the secondary T-cell response was faster but weaker, reaching its peak on day 5 rather than on day 15. A small fraction of clonotypes appeared in both the CD4 and CD8 compartments, likely as a result of convergent recombination. Most clones expanded after primary vaccination were re-detected after the booster (around 96% of CD4 and approximately 88% of CD8), suggesting broad memory maintenance. Computational filtering was required because FACS-sorted repertoires could contain abundant contaminating clonotypes from the bulk population.

The CDR3 spans 15 residues, from the cysteine through the phenylalanine. The sequence is cut down to CDR3 DNA, 45 bases in frame from base 1. The germline ends are 14 bases apart after V is trimmed by 4 bases and J by 0 bases. CDR1 SGHRS and CDR2 YFSETQ are derived from the germline V gene. Synthesis of TCR cDNA relied on 5'RACE template switching, a step that introduced a universal primer site along with unique molecular identifiers. Priming of cDNA synthesis was performed from both the TCR alpha and TCR beta constant segments. Library amplification involved two PCR steps, and the second step added sample barcodes and sequencing adapters. Libraries were sequenced on Illumina HiSeq 2500 (2x100 bp) or NovaSeq (2x150 bp). The original methods were these. MIGEC was used to demultiplex reads and collapse the reads into UMI consensus sequences, and MiXCR was used for V(D)J alignment. Clonotypes responding to the vaccine were identified with edgeR on replicate PBMC samples, with the criteria of FDR below 0.01 and a log2 fold change above 5 up to day 15. Each bulk clonotype was labeled CD4 or CD8 based on which sequenced repertoire, CD4 or CD8, contained the clonotype at higher abundance. The public reads were run again by TCRdb, first through fastp at Q25 and then through MiXCR, and only productive beta chains were kept. Each record represents a unique CDR3 protein, reported with the most common genes and DNA among its rows. None of the V and J calls come from the authors' own analysis; TCRdb made them. The sample profile shows around 590,000 distinct CDR3 sequences; 9% to 15% of them were found once. Jointly, the top ten make up more than 13% of the sample.

The sequence was collected from a man under 40 who received the YFV17D yellow fever vaccine. The chain is encoded by TRBV5-1 joined to TRBJ2-7; the D segment may tentatively be TRBD1 or TRBD2, each giving 5 matched bases. The material sequenced was PBMCs, taken on the day of the yellow fever booster vaccination. Here the CDR3 is given as CASSHHGASSYEQYF. The bases are TGCGCCAGCAGCCACCACGGGGCAAGCTCCTACGAGCAGTACTTC.